This passage covers 23 T cell receptor beta chains from one sample sequenced in a study of blood T cells in healthy people across ages. Through a sample-barcoded 5' primer and a J-beta primer mix, a second PCR was run for 7 to 11 cycles. Using its own MiXCR run on the 5' RACE reads, TCRdb lists one record per CDR3 protein. Found here are 550,000 to 800,000 distinct CDR3 sequences, under 25% of them singletons; the top ten hold roughly 3.9%. The sequenced sample was blood. These receptors were collected from a man aged 65 to 85 in good health.

Points on this clonotype: A read error may account for a junction end that differs from germline. The chain couples TRBV12-3 or TRBV12-4 to TRBJ2-2; perhaps TRBD1 as D (6 bases). The CDR3 runs to 16 residues. CDR3 sequence reads: CASRHTSGQNTGELLF. CDR3 coding DNA: TGTGCCAGCAGACACACCAGCGGACAGAACACCGGGGAGCTGCTTTTT.

The chain links TRBV14 to TRBJ2-2; D possibly corresponds to TRBD2 (6 bases). Germline CDR1 and CDR2: SGHDN and FVKESK. The CDR3 extends over 14 amino acids. V was trimmed by 4 bases and J by 7 bases, leaving 13 bases between them. The DNA for the CDR3 is TGTGCCAGCAGCCCCACCGGGGGATACGGGGAGCTGTTTTTT. Translated: CASSPTGGYGELFF.

The chain couples TRBV28 to TRBJ2-6; D tentatively fits TRBD1 or TRBD2 (5 bases each). Per the germline V gene, CDR1 is MDHEN and CDR2 is SYDVKM. The CDR3 is 18 amino acids. Deletions cut 4 bases from V and 0 bases from J, with 16 bases between. The CDR3 coding sequence is TGTGCCAGCAGTTCTGTGGGACCCAGCAACTCTGGGGCCAACGTCCTGACTTTC. This sequence encodes CASSSVGPSNSGANVLTF.

This chain joins TRBV29-1 and TRBJ1-1; D unresolved. CDR3 length: 11 amino acids. CDR1 SQVTM and CDR2 ANQGSEA come from the germline V gene. CDR3 amino acids: CGLRVATEAFF. CDR3 in DNA: TGCGGTCTCCGGGTGGCCACTGAAGCTTTCTTT.

This clonotype has just a few counts. The chain has TRBV20-1 and TRBJ2-1, with TRBD2 identical over 7 bases. Germline trimming cut 6 bases from V and 0 bases from J; bases unmatched to any gene: 8. CDR1 DFQATT and CDR2 SNEGSKA come from the germline V gene (reference sequence). The CDR3 consists of 15 residues. CDR3 in amino acids: CSAITAGSSYNEQFF. The CDR3 DNA is TGCAGTGCGATAACAGCGGGGAGCTCCTACAATGAGCAGTTCTTC.

The chain is built from TRBV12-3 or TRBV12-4 and TRBJ2-1; no clear D. V lost 6 bases and J lost 8, with 23 bases in between. The length of the CDR3 is 16 residues. The CDR3 reads CASRWLLSLDPHEQFF. The CDR3 DNA sequence: TGTGCCAGCAGGTGGCTTCTAAGCCTGGATCCCCATGAGCAGTTCTTC.

The J gene is TRBJ2-5, the V gene TRBV7-6; possibly TRBD1 for D (5 bases). Germline assignment: CDR1 SGHVS and CDR2 FNYEAQ. Trimming took off 5 bases at V and 3 bases at J, with 13 bases between the two ends. This CDR3 region has 14 residues. CDR3 residues: CASSLQAAKETQYF. CDR3 in DNA: TGTGCCAGCAGCCTACAGGCGGCCAAAGAGACCCAGTACTTC.

J is TRBJ1-4 and V is TRBV20-1, with D perhaps matching TRBD1 (5 bases). CDR1 and CDR2 (germline): DFQATT, SNEGSKA (reference sequence). Trimming pared 3 bases from V and 8 bases from J, leaving 13 bases between. The CDR3 extends over 13 amino acids. The CDR3 spells CSARMADREKLFF. For the CDR3, the DNA is TGCAGTGCTAGGATGGCAGACAGAGAAAAACTGTTTTTT.

V gene TRBV4-1 combines with J gene TRBJ2-5; D might be TRBD1 or TRBD2, each matching 6 bases. The end of the DNA is better explained by TRBJ2-1, so the J call may be wrong. CDR1 is MGHRA and CDR2 is YSYEKL in the germline V gene. CDR3 length: 14 amino acids. CDR3 DNA: TGCGCCAGCAGCCAAGCAGGAGGGGGGAATGAGCAGTTCTTC. Protein sequence: CASSQAGGGNEQFF.

There are many counts of this clonotype. V usage is TRBV28 and J usage is TRBJ2-7; 7 bases line up with TRBD2. Germline lookup yields CDR1 MDHEN and CDR2 SYDVKM. The CDR3 contains 16 residues. V lost 3 bases to trimming and J lost 0 bases; unmatched junction nucleotides: 8. CDR3 nucleotide sequence: TGTGCCAGCAGTTTTAGCGGGCCCTCTAGCTCCTACGAGCAGTACTTC. Residues: CASSFSGPSSSYEQYF.

The chain joins TRBV9 to TRBJ2-7; 8 nucleotides match TRBD1. The germline V gene has CDR1 SGDLS and CDR2 YYNGEE. The CDR3 extends over 16 amino acids. The V gene end was trimmed by 2 bases and the J gene end by 0 bases; junction bases not matched to a gene: 7. This CDR3 reads CASSVGTGLSSYEQYF. CDR3 in DNA: TGTGCCAGCAGCGTTGGGACAGGCCTAAGCTCCTACGAGCAGTACTTC.

The CDR3 DNA sequence: TGCAGCGTTGAAGGGCTGACGGCAAACTATGGCTACACCTTC. Protein: CSVEGLTANYGYTF. The V call is TRBV29-1, the J call TRBJ1-2; unclear D gene. Trimming cost V 1 base and J 2 bases, with 11 bases left between them. CDR1 is SQVTM, CDR2 ANQGSEA, per germline. This CDR3 spans 14 amino acids.

This clonotype has only a few counts. J is TRBJ1-6 and V is TRBV2; possible D gene TRBD1, 5 bases. Trimming left V 3 bases short and J 0 bases short, with 9 bases between. Germline V gene sequence: CDR1 SNHLY, CDR2 FYNNEI. This CDR3 has 16 residues. CDR3 in amino acids: CASSDGAASYNSPLHF. In DNA form, the CDR3 reads TGTGCCAGCAGTGATGGGGCAGCCTCCTATAATTCACCCCTCCACTTT. The full variable domain, in which reference TRBV2 and TRBJ1-6 provide the parts outside the CDR3, is EPEVTQTPSHQVTQMGQEVILRCVPISNHLYFYWYRQILGQKVEFLVSFYNNEISEKSEIFDDQFSVERPDGSNFTLKIRSTKLEDSAMYFCASSDGAASYNSPLHFGNGTRLTVT.

This clonotype was observed many times. The rearrangement links TRBV12-3 or TRBV12-4 to TRBJ1-3; TRBD1 might be the D (6 bases). This CDR3 has 15 residues. V shed 6 bases and J shed 2 bases, with 14 bases lying between them. DNA of the CDR3: TGTGCCAGCAGCCTAACAGGGTCCCCTGGAAACACCATATATTTT. Translating gives CASSLTGSPGNTIYF.

Of note for this clonotype: One junction end does not reproduce the germline sequence, and a read error may be involved. The chain carries TRBV20-1 and TRBJ2-1; 9 bases fit TRBD2. Germline V gives CDR1 DFQATT, CDR2 SNEGSKA (reference sequence). The CDR3 is made up of 14 amino acids. The CDR3 DNA follows: TGCAGTGCGTCAGCTAGCGGGGCCTACAATGAGCACTTCTTC. Translating gives CSASASGAYNEHFF.

This clonotype was seen a few times. The J gene is TRBJ2-5, the V gene TRBV29-1; the match to TRBD1 covers 7 bases. In germline, CDR1 is SQVTM, CDR2 ANQGSEA. V lost 3 bases and J lost 3; bases outside the gene matches: 4. CDR3 length equals 13 residues. The CDR3 here is CSVDGTAKETQYF. The CDR3 DNA is TGCAGCGTTGATGGGACAGCCAAAGAGACCCAGTACTTC.

The chain is built from TRBV27 and TRBJ2-4, with D uncertain. CDR3 size: 13 residues. The germline CDR1 and CDR2 sequences are MNHEY and SMNVEV (reference sequence). Trimming pared 3 bases from V and 1 base from J, leaving 4 bases between. The CDR3 spells CASSFMAKNIQYF. CDR3 nucleotide sequence: TGTGCCAGCAGTTTCATGGCCAAAAACATTCAGTACTTC.

Remarks on this clonotype: Given a much more abundant clone one base away, this may be a read error. This chain joins TRBV5-1 and TRBJ2-7, with 8 bases fitting TRBD1. With 4 bases clipped from V and 3 bases from J, the junction kept 6 bases outside the gene matches. Germline V CDR1 and CDR2: SGHRS, YFSETQ. This CDR3 is built from 14 residues. The CDR3 is CASSRVTGDYEQYF. The CDR3 DNA is TGCGCCAGCAGCCGTGTGACAGGGGACTACGAGCAGTACTTC.

The chain joins TRBV10-3 to TRBJ2-5; 9 bases fit TRBD1. Per germline, CDR1 ENHRY and CDR2 SYGVKD. The CDR3 has 14 residues. V lost 6 bases, J lost 2 bases, and 4 bases stayed unmatched. The chain's CDR3 is CAISPGTGQETQYF. The CDR3 DNA reads TGTGCCATCAGCCCCGGGACAGGGCAAGAGACCCAGTACTTC.

The chain carries TRBV25-1 and TRBJ2-3; tentative D call: TRBD2 (5 bases). Trimming removed 3 bases at V and 0 bases at J, with 13 bases between. The CDR3 totals 16 residues. Per germline, CDR1 MGHDK and CDR2 SYGVNS. Here the CDR3 reads CASSDPPGSSTDTQYF. Here the CDR3 DNA reads TGTGCCAGCAGTGATCCGCCGGGAAGTAGCACAGATACGCAGTATTTT.

The J gene is TRBJ1-5, the V gene TRBV10-3; D ambiguous. The CDR3 totals 13 residues. Per germline, CDR1 ENHRY and CDR2 SYGVKD. Trimming shortened V by 4 bases and J by 5 bases, and 9 bases separated the two germline ends. The CDR3 is CAISAAPYQPQHF. The CDR3 DNA reads as TGTGCCATCAGTGCGGCACCTTATCAGCCCCAGCATTTT.

This clonotype was counted at least ten times. The J gene is TRBJ2-1, the V gene TRBV9, with D uncertain. Deletions cut 0 bases from V and 0 bases from J, with 7 bases between. Germline V gene data show CDR1 as SGDLS and CDR2 as YYNGEE. The CDR3 runs to 15 residues. CDR3 DNA: TGTGCCAGCAGCGTAGCGGGCCTCTCCTACAATGAGCAGTTCTTC. Its protein is CASSVAGLSYNEQFF.

Note on this clonotype: One end of the junction fails to match germline, which may point to a read error. The genes are TRBV3-1 and TRBJ2-5; 8 nucleotides agree with TRBD1. Germline V gene lookup returns CDR1 LGHDT and CDR2 YNNKEL (reference sequence). This CDR3 is built from 16 residues. In DNA form, the CDR3 reads TGTGCCGGCAGCCAAACACGGGACAGGCTGGAGGAGACCCAGTACTTC. Protein product: CAGSQTRDRLEETQYF.